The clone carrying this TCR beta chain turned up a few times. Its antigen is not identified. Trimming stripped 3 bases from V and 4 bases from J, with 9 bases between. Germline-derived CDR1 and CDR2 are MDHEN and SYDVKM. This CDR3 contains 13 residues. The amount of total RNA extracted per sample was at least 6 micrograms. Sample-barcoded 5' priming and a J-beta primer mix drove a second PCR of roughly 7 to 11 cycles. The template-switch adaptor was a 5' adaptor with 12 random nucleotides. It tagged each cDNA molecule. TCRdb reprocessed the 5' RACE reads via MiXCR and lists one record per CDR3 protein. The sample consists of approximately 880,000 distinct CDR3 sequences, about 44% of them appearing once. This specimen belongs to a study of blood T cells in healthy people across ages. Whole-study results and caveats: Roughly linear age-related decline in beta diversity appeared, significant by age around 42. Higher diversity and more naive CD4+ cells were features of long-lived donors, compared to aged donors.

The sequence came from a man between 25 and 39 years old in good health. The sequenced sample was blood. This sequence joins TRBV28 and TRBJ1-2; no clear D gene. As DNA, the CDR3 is TGTGCCAGCAGTTTTCCCTTAGGCTATGGCTACACCTTC. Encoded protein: CASSFPLGYGYTF.